The text below deals with one T cell receptor beta chain. Its antigen is undetermined. Trimming removed 6 bases from V and 5 bases from J; junction bases left unmatched: 9. Germline CDR1 reads SGHAT; CDR2 reads FQNNGV. CDR3 length equals 14 residues. This entry is derived from a study of cytotoxic CD8 clonotypes in ibrutinib-treated CLL. In the study overall: There were 11 relapsed/refractory patients and around 15 treatment-naive patients, and fewer than 18 were IGHV unmutated. The study, taken as a whole, reports: Patients had baseline clonality above age-matched healthy donors, and this clonality moved with circulating CD8+ T-cell counts. Public clonotypes (which were uncommon) either contracted or remained stable on treatment.

Method: immunoSEQ multiplex PCR; TCRdb's copy keeps in-frame clones and lacks some. The sample includes around 20,000 clones, around 74% of them seen just once. Cryopreserved PBMCs were the source of about 1.9 micrograms of genomic DNA, which went to TCR beta libraries. This sequence originates from a human donor with chronic lymphocytic leukemia. The V gene is TRBV11-2, the J gene TRBJ1-1; 7 bases are shared with TRBD1. Sequencing was performed on PBMCs, taken before ibrutinib treatment. The CDR3 protein is CASRPTGDGTEAFF. The CDR3 region has the DNA TGTGCCAGCAGACCAACAGGGGATGGGACTGAAGCTTTCTTT.